This is a list of T cell receptor beta chains from one sample in a study of long-term antiretroviral therapy in people with HIV. Data came from immunoSEQ multiplex PCR; TCRdb stores just in-frame clones and leaves some out. The sample lists about 26,000 clones; around 87% were seen once. This sample comprised unsorted PBMCs, obtained around 2.6 years after starting antiretroviral therapy. These TCRs come from a man aged 40-49 years with HIV. The CDR3 runs from the conserved cysteine through the conserved F or W. A D gene is named only where the DNA matches it firmly. Clone size is stated in some rows and not others, as once, few, many or a class when expanded.

-	TRBV5-1	15	TRBD2	TRBJ2-2	TGCGCCAGCAGCTCCTCGGGAGGGGACACCGGGGAGCTGTTTTTT	CASSSSGGDTGELFF
few	TRBV4-1	15	-	TRBJ1-5	TGCGCCAGCAGCCAGATGAGCAGGCGGGATCAGCCCCAGCATTTT	CASSQMSRRDQPQHF
-	TRBV9	14	TRBD2	TRBJ2-1	TGTGCCAGCAGCCCGTGGGGAGGGGACAATGAGCAGTTCTTC	CASSPWGGDNEQFF
-	TRBV5-1	13	-	TRBJ2-3	TGCGCCAGCAGCGCCTCAGGCGGAGATACGCAGTATTTT	CASSASGGDTQYF
-	TRBV5-6	13	TRBD1	TRBJ2-2	TGTGCCAGCGGCCCGACAGGGCCCGGGGAGCTGTTTTTT	CASGPTGPGELFF
-	TRBV27	14	TRBD2	TRBJ2-1	TGTGCCAGCGGCTTCACGGGGGGGGTCGATGAGCAGTTCTTC	CASGFTGGVDEQFF
-	TRBV5-1	14	-	TRBJ2-2	TGCGCCAGCACCCAGGTCCTCAACACCGGGGAGCTGTTTTTT	CASTQVLNTGELFF
-	TRBV7-2	15	TRBD1	TRBJ2-1	TGTGCCAGCAGCTTAGTAGAAGGGACAGCAAATGAGCAGTTCTTC	CASSLVEGTANEQFF
-	TRBV27	15	TRBD2	TRBJ2-1	TGTGCCAGCAGTCTGAGCGGGGGAGTCCCCAATGAGCAGTTCTTC	CASSLSGGVPNEQFF
once	TRBV27	12	-	TRBJ1-1	TGTGCCAGCAGTGGAATACAGGGAAGGGCTTTCTTT	CASSGIQGRAFF
-	TRBV5-1	14	-	TRBJ2-7	TGCGCCAGCAAGGAGGGGGGCACGCCCTACGAGCAGTACTTC	CASKEGGTPYEQYF
-	TRBV6-5	14	-	TRBJ1-1	TGTGCCAGCGCTCCAGGGCGGGCGAACACTGAAGCTTTCTTT	CASAPGRANTEAFF
-	TRBV15	14	-	TRBJ1-3	TGTGCCACCAGCTTCGGACTGTCTGGAAACACCATATATTTT	CATSFGLSGNTIYF
-	TRBV5-4	11	-	TRBJ1-1	TGTGCCAGCAGCTTGCGCACTGAAGCTTTCTTT	CASSLRTEAFF
-	TRBV4-3	17	TRBD2	TRBJ2-2	TGCGCCAGCAGCCAAGATCGAGCGGGGGGTTTCACCGGGGAGCTGTTTTTT	CASSQDRAGGFTGELFF
-	TRBV7-3	19	-	TRBJ2-1	TGTGCCAGCAGCTTACCCCGTGGGGTGCGGGACGACTCCTACAATGAGCAGTTCTTC	CASSLPRGVRDDSYNEQFF
-	TRBV29-1	12	-	TRBJ2-2	TGCAGCGTGACCTGGACCACCGGGGAGCTGTTTTTT	CSVTWTTGELFF
-	TRBV28	15	-	TRBJ1-5	TGTGCCAGCAGCCGCCGAGGCGGGGAATTTCAGCCCCAGCATTTT	CASSRRGGEFQPQHF
-	TRBV7-6	16	-	TRBJ2-5	TGTGCCAGCAGCAGGGGTCCCCGGACCAATCAAGAGACCCAGTACTTC	CASSRGPRTNQETQYF
-	TRBV4-3	15	TRBD2	TRBJ2-7	TGCGCCAGCAGCCAAGACGGAGCGGGAGGGGGCGAGCAGTACTTC	CASSQDGAGGGEQYF
-	TRBV29-1	14	-	TRBJ1-2	TGCAGCGTTGGGGGCGGAGGGGCTAACTATGGCTACACCTTC	CSVGGGGANYGYTF
-	TRBV5-1	15	-	TRBJ2-1	TGCGCCAGCAGCTTGGCGGCAGGTAGTTATCGGGAGCAGTTCTTC	CASSLAAGSYREQFF
-	TRBV5-6	14	-	TRBJ1-5	TGTGCCAGCAGCTTAGGGGGTGGCAATCAGCCCCAGCATTTT	CASSLGGGNQPQHF
once	TRBV7-8	15	-	TRBJ1-5	TGTGCCAGCAGCTTAGGACGGAGGGGCAATCAGCCCCAGCATTTT	CASSLGRRGNQPQHF
once	TRBV2	17	-	TRBJ2-5	TGTGCCAGCAGTCCCGGGACAAGGATTGGGACGGGGGAGACCCAGTACTTC	CASSPGTRIGTGETQYF
-	TRBV4-2	16	TRBD2	TRBJ2-1	TGTGCCAGCAGCCAAGTTGAACTAGCGGGGTACAATGAGCAGTTCTTC	CASSQVELAGYNEQFF
-	TRBV11-3	11	-	TRBJ2-7	TGTGCCAGCAGCTCAGGGTACGAGCAGTACTTC	CASSSGYEQYF
-	TRBV28	15	-	TRBJ1-5	TGTGCCAGCAGTTTAGGGGAGGTTGGCAATCAGCCCCAGCATTTT	CASSLGEVGNQPQHF
-	TRBV19	15	TRBD1	TRBJ1-2	TGTGCCAGTAGTCCCCGGGACAGACCTTCCTCAGGCTACACCTTC	CASSPRDRPSSGYTF
-	TRBV5-6	15	TRBD2	TRBJ2-7	TGTGCCAGCAGCTTCAGGGGACTAGCTAACTACGAGCAGTACTTC	CASSFRGLANYEQYF
-	TRBV12-5	15	-	TRBJ2-1	TGTGCTAGTGGTTTGGAGGCGGGTGGGACCAATGAGCAGTTCTTC	CASGLEAGGTNEQFF
-	TRBV9	15	TRBD2	TRBJ2-7	TGTGCCAGCAGCGTAGACGGCGGGAGTACTTTCGAGCAGTACTTC	CASSVDGGSTFEQYF
few	TRBV28	16	TRBD2	TRBJ2-7	TGTGCCAGCAGTCTGTATCCGGGACTAGCGGGGAACGAGCAGTACTTC	CASSLYPGLAGNEQYF
-	TRBV28	14	-	TRBJ1-1	TGTGCCAGCAGTTTACAACAGTGGAACACTGAAGCTTTCTTT	CASSLQQWNTEAFF
-	TRBV5-6	14	TRBD1	TRBJ2-7	TGTGCCAGCAGCTCTCCGGGACAGGGGTTCGAGCAGTACTTC	CASSSPGQGFEQYF
-	TRBV2	11	-	TRBJ1-3	TGTGCCAGCCGACAGGGAAACACCATATATTTT	CASRQGNTIYF
-	TRBV11-2	14	-	TRBJ2-2	TGTGCCAGCAGCTTAGGTTCTGGGGTCGGGGAGCTGTTTTTT	CASSLGSGVGELFF
-	TRBV5-4	14	TRBD1	TRBJ2-7	TGTGCCAGCAGCATTTGGACAGGGGGCTACGAGCAGTACTTC	CASSIWTGGYEQYF
-	TRBV27	13	-	TRBJ2-7	TGTGCCAGCAGTCAGAGCGTTATCGACGAGCAGTACTTC	CASSQSVIDEQYF
-	TRBV5-1	15	TRBD1	TRBJ2-7	TGCGCCAGCAGCTTGGAAGAGACAGGGGCCCCCGGCCAGTACTTC	CASSLEETGAPGQYF
-	TRBV28	15	TRBD2	TRBJ2-7	TGTGCCAGCAGTACCCCTAGCGGGAGTCGTTACGAGCAGTACTTC	CASSTPSGSRYEQYF
-	TRBV30	15	-	TRBJ2-1	TGTGCCTGGAGTAGGGGACTCCAGGCCTACAATGAGCAGTTCTTC	CAWSRGLQAYNEQFF
-	TRBV30	15	TRBD2	TRBJ2-6	TGTGCCTGGGGACTAGCGGGAGTTGGGGCCAACGTCCTGACTTTC	CAWGLAGVGANVLTF
-	TRBV5-6	13	-	TRBJ2-1	TGTGCCAGCAGCTGGGGGGATTACAATGAGCAGTTCTTC	CASSWGDYNEQFF
-	TRBV4-2	14	-	TRBJ1-2	TGTGCCAGCAGCCAAGATCCGGCAGCTTATGGCTACACCTTC	CASSQDPAAYGYTF
-	TRBV7-8	15	-	TRBJ1-5	TGTGCCAGCAGCTTAGTCCAGGGATCTGGGCAGCCCCAGCATTTT	CASSLVQGSGQPQHF
-	TRBV29-1	10	-	TRBJ1-2	TGCAGCGTACTTAACTATGGCTACACCTTC	CSVLNYGYTF
once	TRBV11-2	14	-	TRBJ1-2	TGTGCCAGCAGCTTAGAACTGGGGGACTATGGCTACACCTTC	CASSLELGDYGYTF
-	TRBV7-2	13	TRBD1	TRBJ1-2	TGTGCCAGCAGCAACGACAGGGTTGGCGGCTACACCTTC	CASSNDRVGGYTF
-	TRBV10-3	13	-	TRBJ1-1	TGTGCCATCAGTGAATCTGGGACTTCTGAAGCTTTCTTT	CAISESGTSEAFF
once	TRBV29-1	11	-	TRBJ2-5	TGCAGCGTTGAACGACAAGAGACCCAGTACTTC	CSVERQETQYF
-	TRBV29-1	12	-	TRBJ2-7	TGCAGCCGGGAGAGGGGAGCCTACGAGCAGTACTTC	CSRERGAYEQYF
once	TRBV7-9	15	TRBD2	TRBJ2-7	TGTGCCAGCGCACCCGGTAGCGGGAGAACCTACGAGCAGTACTTC	CASAPGSGRTYEQYF